This section outlines one TCR beta chain sequence together with its context. Its matching antigen is unknown. Cycle 7 day 1, cycle 4 day 1, and baseline were the timepoints at which blood was sampled. The source of the sample is a study of OX40 agonist ivuxolimab in advanced cancers. Overall study context: The study gave patients intravenous ivuxolimab at 0.01 to 10 mg/kg every 2 weeks.

This table comes from immunoSEQ multiplex PCR, and its TCRdb copy is limited to in-frame clones, with some not included. Here the sample spans about 78,000 clones, 92% being singletons. Overall study findings and caveats: Some nonresponders also had low normalized T-cell clonal expansion. The study observed clonal expansion of CD4+ and CD8+ blood T cells by week 6 at 0.1 to 3.0 mg/kg.

Trimming pared 1 base from V and 3 bases from J, leaving 9 bases between. This CDR3 contains 14 residues. Germline values: CDR1 LNHNV, CDR2 YYDKDF (reference sequence). The gene calls are TRBV15 and TRBJ1-1; possibly TRBD1 for D (5 bases). This clonotype was obtained from an adult with an advanced solid tumor such as melanoma, head and neck, liver or kidney cancer. Here the sequenced sample was CD4+ or CD8+ T cells sorted from blood, taken in a trial of the OX40 agonist ivuxolimab. This CDR3 is CATSRAGSDTEAFF. The DNA for the CDR3 is TGTGCCACCAGCAGAGCAGGGTCGGACACTGAAGCTTTCTTT.